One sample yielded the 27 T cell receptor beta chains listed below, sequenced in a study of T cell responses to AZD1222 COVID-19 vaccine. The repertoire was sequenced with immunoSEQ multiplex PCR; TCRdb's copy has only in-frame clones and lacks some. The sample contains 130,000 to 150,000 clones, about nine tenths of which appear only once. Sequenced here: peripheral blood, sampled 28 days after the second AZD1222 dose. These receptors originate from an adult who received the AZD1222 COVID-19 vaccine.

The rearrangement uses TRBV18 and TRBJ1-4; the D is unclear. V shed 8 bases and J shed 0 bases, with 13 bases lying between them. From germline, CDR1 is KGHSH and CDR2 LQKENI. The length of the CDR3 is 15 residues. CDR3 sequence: CASKRAESTNEKLFF. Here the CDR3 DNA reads TGTGCCAGCAAACGGGCGGAGTCAACTAATGAAAAACTGTTTTTT.

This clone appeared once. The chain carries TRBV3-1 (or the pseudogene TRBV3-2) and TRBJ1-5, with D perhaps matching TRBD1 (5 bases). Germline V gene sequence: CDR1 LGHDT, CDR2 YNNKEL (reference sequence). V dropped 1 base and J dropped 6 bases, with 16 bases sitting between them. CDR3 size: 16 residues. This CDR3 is CASSQGSSGSSQPQHF. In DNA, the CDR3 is TGTGCCAGCAGCCAAGGGTCCTCAGGGTCTAGTCAGCCCCAGCATTTT.

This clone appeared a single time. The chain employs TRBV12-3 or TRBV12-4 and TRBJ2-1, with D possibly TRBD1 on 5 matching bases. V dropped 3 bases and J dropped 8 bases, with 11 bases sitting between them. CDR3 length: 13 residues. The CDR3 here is CASSFAGSDEQFF. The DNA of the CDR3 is TGTGCCAGCAGTTTTGCAGGGTCGGATGAGCAGTTCTTC.

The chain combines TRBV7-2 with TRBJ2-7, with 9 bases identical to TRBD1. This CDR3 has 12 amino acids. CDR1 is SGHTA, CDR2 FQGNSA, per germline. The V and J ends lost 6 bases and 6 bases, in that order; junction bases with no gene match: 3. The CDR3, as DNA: TGTGCCAGCAGACAGACAGGGGGCGAGCAGTACTTC. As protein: CASRQTGGEQYF.

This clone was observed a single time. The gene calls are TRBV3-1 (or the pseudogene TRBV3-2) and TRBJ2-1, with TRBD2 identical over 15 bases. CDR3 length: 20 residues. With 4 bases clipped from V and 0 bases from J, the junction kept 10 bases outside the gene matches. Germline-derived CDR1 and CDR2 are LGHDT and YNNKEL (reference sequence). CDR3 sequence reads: CASSPSGLAGGPGSYNEQFF. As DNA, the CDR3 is TGTGCCAGCAGCCCCTCCGGACTAGCGGGAGGGCCGGGCTCCTACAATGAGCAGTTCTTC.

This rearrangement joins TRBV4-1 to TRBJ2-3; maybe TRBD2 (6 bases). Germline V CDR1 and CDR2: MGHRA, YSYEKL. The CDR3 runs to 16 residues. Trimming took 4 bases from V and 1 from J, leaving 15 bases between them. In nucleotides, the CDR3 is TGCGCCAGCAGCCTCCGTGGGGGGACCGGCACAGATACGCAGTATTTT. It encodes CASSLRGGTGTDTQYF.

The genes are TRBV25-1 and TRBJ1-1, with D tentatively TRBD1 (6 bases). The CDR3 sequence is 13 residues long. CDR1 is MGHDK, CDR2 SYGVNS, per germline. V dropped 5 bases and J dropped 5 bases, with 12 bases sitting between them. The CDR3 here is CASSQGRKTEAFF. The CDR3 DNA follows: TGTGCCAGCAGTCAGGGGAGGAAGACTGAAGCTTTCTTT.

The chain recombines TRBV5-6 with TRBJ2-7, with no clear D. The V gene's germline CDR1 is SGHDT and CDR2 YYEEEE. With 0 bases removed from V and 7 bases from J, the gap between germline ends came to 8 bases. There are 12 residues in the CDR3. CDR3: CASSLEGWEQYF. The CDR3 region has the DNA TGTGCCAGCAGCTTGGAGGGCTGGGAGCAGTACTTC.

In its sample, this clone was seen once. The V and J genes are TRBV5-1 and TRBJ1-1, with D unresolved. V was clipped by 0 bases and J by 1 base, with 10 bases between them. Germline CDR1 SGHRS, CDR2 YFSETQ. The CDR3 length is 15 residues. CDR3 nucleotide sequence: TGCGCCAGCAGCTTGGTCGCCAGGACGAACACTGAAGCTTTCTTT. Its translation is CASSLVARTNTEAFF.

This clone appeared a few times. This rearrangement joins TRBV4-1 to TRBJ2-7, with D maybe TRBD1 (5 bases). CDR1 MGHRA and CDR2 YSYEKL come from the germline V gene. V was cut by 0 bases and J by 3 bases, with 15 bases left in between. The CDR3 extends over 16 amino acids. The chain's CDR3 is CASSQEGWGSVYEQYF. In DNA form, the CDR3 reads TGCGCCAGCAGCCAAGAAGGGTGGGGCAGCGTCTACGAGCAGTACTTC.

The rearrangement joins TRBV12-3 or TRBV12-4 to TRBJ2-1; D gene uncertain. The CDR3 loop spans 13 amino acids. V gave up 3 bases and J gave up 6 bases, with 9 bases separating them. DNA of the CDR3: TGTGCCAGCAGTTTCGGCCCTGCCAATGAGCAGTTCTTC. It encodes CASSFGPANEQFF.

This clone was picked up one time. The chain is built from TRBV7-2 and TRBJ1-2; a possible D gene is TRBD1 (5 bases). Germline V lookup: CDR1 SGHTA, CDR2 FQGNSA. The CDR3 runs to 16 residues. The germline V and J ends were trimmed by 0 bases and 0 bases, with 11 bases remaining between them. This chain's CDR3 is CASSLALRGPNYGYTF. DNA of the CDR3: TGTGCCAGCAGCTTAGCGCTCCGGGGCCCTAACTATGGCTACACCTTC.

CDR3 sequence reads: CASSRRMLGGPGELFF. Here the CDR3 DNA reads TGTGCCAGCAGCCGTCGGATGCTAGGGGGGCCCGGGGAGCTGTTTTTT. The chain links TRBV3-1 (or the pseudogene TRBV3-2) to TRBJ2-2, with D possibly being TRBD1 or TRBD2 (6 bases each). V dropped 4 bases and J dropped 6 bases, with 18 bases sitting between them. Looked up from germline, CDR1 is LGHDT and CDR2 is YNNKEL (reference sequence). The CDR3 is made up of 16 amino acids.

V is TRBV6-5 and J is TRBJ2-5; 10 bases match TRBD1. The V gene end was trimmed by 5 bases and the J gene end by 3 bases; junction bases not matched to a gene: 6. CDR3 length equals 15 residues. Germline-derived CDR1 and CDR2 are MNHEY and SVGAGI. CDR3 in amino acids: CASSLLGTGEETQYF. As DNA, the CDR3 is TGTGCCAGCAGTCTGCTCGGGACAGGGGAAGAGACCCAGTACTTC.

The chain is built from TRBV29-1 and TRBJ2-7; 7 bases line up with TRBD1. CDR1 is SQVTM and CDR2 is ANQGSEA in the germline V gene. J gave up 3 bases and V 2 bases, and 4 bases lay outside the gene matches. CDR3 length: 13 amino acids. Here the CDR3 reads CSVERQGSYEQYF. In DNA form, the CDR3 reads TGCAGCGTTGAAAGACAGGGAAGCTACGAGCAGTACTTC.

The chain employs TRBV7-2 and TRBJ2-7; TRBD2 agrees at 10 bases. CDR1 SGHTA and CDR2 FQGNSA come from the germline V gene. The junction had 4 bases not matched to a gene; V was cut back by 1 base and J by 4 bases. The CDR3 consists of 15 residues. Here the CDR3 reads CASSLVGTSVYEQYF. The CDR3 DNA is TGTGCCAGCAGCTTAGTGGGGACTAGCGTTTACGAGCAGTACTTC.

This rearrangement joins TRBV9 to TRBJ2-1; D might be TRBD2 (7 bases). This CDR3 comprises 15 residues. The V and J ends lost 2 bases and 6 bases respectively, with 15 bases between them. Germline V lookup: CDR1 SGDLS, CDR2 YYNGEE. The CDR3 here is CASSVRGAITNEQFF. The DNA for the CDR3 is TGTGCCAGCAGCGTCCGGGGGGCTATCACCAATGAGCAGTTCTTC. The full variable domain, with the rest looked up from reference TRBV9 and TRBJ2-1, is DSGVTQTPKHLITATGQRVTLRCSPRSGDLSVYWYQQSLDQGLQFLIQYYNGEERAKGNILERFSAQQFPDLHSELNLSSLELGDSALYFCASSVRGAITNEQFFGPGTRLTVL.

The CDR3 DNA reads as TGTGCCAGTAAAGGGGGACCTAATGAAAAACTGTTTTTT. Encoded protein: CASKGGPNEKLFF. The V gene is TRBV19, the J gene TRBJ1-4; possible D gene TRBD1, 6 bases. V was trimmed by 7 bases and J by 3 bases, leaving 9 bases between them. Germline CDR1 reads LNHDA; CDR2 reads SQIVND (reference sequence). The CDR3 has 13 amino acids.

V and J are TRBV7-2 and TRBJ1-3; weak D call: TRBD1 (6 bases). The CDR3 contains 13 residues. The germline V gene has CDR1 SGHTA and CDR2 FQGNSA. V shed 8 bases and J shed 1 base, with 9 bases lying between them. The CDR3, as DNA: TGTGCCAGCTCGGGGGCTTCTGGAAACACCATATATTTT. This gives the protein CASSGASGNTIYF.

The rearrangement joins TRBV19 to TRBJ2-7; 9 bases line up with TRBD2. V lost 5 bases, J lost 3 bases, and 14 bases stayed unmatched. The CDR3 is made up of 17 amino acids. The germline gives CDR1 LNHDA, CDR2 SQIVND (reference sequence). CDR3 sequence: CASSWSSGSLELYEQYF. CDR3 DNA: TGTGCCAGTAGTTGGAGTAGCGGGAGTTTAGAGCTCTACGAGCAGTACTTC.

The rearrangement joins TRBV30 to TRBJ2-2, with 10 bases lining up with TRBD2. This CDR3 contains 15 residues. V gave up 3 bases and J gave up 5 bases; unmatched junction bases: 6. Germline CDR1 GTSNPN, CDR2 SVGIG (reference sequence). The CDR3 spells CAWRSGRAITGELFF. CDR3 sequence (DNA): TGTGCCTGGAGGAGCGGGAGGGCCATTACCGGGGAGCTGTTTTTT.

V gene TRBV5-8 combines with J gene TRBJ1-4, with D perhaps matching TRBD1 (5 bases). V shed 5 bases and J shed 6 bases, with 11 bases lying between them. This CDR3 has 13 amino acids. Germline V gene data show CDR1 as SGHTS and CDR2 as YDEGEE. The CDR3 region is CASRTGTHEKLFF. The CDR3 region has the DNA TGTGCCAGCAGGACCGGGACGCATGAAAAACTGTTTTTT.

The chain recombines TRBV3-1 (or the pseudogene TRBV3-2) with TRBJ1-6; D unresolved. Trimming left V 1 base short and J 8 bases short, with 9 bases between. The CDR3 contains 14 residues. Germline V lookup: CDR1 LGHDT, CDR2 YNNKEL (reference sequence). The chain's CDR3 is CASSQAGGDSPLHF. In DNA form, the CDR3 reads TGTGCCAGCAGCCAAGCAGGCGGTGATTCACCCCTCCACTTT.

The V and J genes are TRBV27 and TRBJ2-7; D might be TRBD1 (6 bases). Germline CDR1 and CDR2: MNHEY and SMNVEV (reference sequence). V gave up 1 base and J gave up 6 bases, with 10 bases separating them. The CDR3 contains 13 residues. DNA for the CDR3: TGTGCCAGCAGTTTATACACAGGGCGCGAGCAGTACTTC. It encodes CASSLYTGREQYF.

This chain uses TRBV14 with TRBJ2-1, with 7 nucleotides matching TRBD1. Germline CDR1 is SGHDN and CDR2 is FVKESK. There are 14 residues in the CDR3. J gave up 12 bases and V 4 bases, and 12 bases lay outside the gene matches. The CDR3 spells CASSRGTAPGGQFF. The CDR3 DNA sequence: TGTGCCAGCAGCCGAGGGACAGCTCCCGGAGGGCAGTTCTTC. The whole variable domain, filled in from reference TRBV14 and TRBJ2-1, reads EAGVTQFPSHSVIEKGQTVTLRCDPISGHDNLYWYRRVMGKEIKFLLHFVKESKQDESGMPNNRFLAERTGGTYSTLKVQPAELEDSGVYFCASSRGTAPGGQFFGPGTRLTVL.

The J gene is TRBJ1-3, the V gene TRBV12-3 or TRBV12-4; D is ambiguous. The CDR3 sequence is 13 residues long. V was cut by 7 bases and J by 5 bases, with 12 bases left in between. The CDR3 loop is CASTPTPRNTIYF. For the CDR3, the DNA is TGTGCCAGCACCCCCACCCCCAGAAACACCATATATTTT.

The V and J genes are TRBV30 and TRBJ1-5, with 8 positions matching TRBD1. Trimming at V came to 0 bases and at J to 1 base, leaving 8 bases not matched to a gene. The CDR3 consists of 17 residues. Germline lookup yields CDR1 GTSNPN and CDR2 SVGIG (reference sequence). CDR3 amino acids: CAWSVRLDRGSNQPQHF. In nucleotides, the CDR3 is TGTGCCTGGAGTGTACGCCTCGACAGGGGAAGCAATCAGCCCCAGCATTTT.